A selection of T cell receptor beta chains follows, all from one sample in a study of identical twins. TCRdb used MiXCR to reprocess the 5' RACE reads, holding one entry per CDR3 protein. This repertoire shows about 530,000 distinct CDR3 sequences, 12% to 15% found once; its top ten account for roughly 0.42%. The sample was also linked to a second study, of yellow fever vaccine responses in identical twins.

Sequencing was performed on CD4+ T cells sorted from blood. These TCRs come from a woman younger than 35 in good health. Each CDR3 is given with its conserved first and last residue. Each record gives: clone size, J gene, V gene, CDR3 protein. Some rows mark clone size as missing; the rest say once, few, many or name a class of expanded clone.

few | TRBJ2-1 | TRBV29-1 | CSVVGTGTYNEQFF
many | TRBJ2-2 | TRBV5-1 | CASSTGANTGELFF
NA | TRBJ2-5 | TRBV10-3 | CAIRNLQETQYF
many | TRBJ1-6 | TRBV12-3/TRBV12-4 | CASNGGGLYNSPLHF
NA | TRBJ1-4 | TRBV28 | CASSSPTGGNSEKLFF
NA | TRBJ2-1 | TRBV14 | CASSQGGAGAVKQFF
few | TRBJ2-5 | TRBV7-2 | CASSPGVVEAQYF
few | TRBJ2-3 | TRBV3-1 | CASSQGAGGPTDTQYF
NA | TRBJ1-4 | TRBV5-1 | CASSLRDIRTTNEKLFF
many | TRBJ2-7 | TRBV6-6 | CASSQGREQYF
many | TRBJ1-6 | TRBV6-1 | CASSDGTANSPLHF
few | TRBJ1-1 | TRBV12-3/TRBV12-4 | CASSSPANTEAFF
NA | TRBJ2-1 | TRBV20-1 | CSAWDSYTDEQFF
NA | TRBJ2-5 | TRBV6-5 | CASSYQRGGQETQYF
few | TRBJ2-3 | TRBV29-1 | CSVETSGADTQYF
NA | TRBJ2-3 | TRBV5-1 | CASSLAPTGADTQYF
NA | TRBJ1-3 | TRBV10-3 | CAIQGSGNTIYF
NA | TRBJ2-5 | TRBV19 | CASSMASGRETQYF
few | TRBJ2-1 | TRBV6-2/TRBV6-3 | CASIMTAPGQGPTIYNEQFF
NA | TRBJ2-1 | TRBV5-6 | CASSRTSGGLVEQFF
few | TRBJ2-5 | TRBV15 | CATSRVLEETQYF
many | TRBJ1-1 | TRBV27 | CASSLSGALLNTEAFF
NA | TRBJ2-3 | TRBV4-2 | CASSQDLAPTEQYF
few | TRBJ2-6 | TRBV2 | CASRALAGGSGANVLTF
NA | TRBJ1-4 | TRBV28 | CASSKSKLFF
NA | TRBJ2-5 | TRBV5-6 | CASSPTGKPYQETQYF
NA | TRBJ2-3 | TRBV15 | CAASREGIEDTQYF
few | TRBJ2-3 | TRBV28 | CAGSLGPSTDTQYF